This T cell receptor beta chain was documented in a study of T cell responses to AZD1222 COVID-19 vaccine. The study's findings and limits: Most donors were white British, females outnumbered males, and clonal diversity was possibly underestimated. All repertoire sampling was performed exclusively after the peak T cell response. Baseline serology detected seropositivity in only a handful of AZD1222 recipients.

Of note for this clone: Its antigen is not known.

The data were produced by immunoSEQ multiplex PCR, yet TCRdb's version contains in-frame clones alone and is incomplete. The sample consists of some 150,000 clones, approximately 88% of them appearing once. Trimming left V 5 bases short and J 3 bases short, with 14 bases between. The CDR3 has 14 residues. From germline, CDR1 is SGHTA and CDR2 FQGNSA. This TCR came from an adult in good health. This chain links TRBV7-2 with TRBJ2-7; D uncertain. The specimen was peripheral blood, collected on day 0 of AZD1222 vaccination. The CDR3 DNA follows: TGTGCCAGCAGCGCGGACCGCAACTACTACGAGCAGTACTTC. It translates to CASSADRNYYEQYF.